Shown below are 24 T cell receptor beta chains from a single sample sequenced in a study of blood T cell repertoires in COVID-19. Assay: immunoSEQ multiplex PCR; the TCRdb copy retains only in-frame clones and omits some. Of about 240,000 clones listed, roughly nine tenths were seen once; the top ten hold about 7%. The material sequenced was peripheral blood. Receptor source: a man aged 55 to 70 who had recovered from COVID-19.

This chain links TRBV19 with TRBJ1-5, with 7 bases fitting TRBD1. Per the germline V gene, CDR1 is LNHDA and CDR2 is SQIVND (reference sequence). V shed 9 bases and J 5 bases; nucleotides not matched to a gene: 7. The CDR3 runs 13 residues. In DNA, the CDR3 is TGTGCCAGCAAAGACAGGGAAGATCAGCCCCAGCATTTT. Its protein product is CASKDREDQPQHF.

The rearrangement joins TRBV27 to TRBJ2-1; D is perhaps TRBD1 (6 bases). The germline V and J ends were trimmed by 3 bases and 7 bases, with 13 bases remaining between them. CDR3 length: 14 amino acids. CDR1 and CDR2 (germline): MNHEY, SMNVEV (reference sequence). The CDR3 protein is CASSFVGQGNEQFF. The CDR3 DNA reads TGTGCCAGCAGTTTCGTTGGCCAGGGGAATGAGCAGTTCTTC.

The V call is TRBV5-4, the J call TRBJ2-2; D is unresolved. Looked up from germline, CDR1 is SGHNT and CDR2 is YYREEE (reference sequence). The CDR3 spans 15 residues. Trimming took 0 bases from V and 4 from J, leaving 10 bases between them. CDR3 sequence: CASSLAAQTTGELFF. CDR3 nucleotides: TGTGCCAGCAGCTTGGCTGCACAGACCACCGGGGAGCTGTTTTTT. Drawing the rest from reference TRBV5-4 and TRBJ2-2, the complete variable domain is ETGVTQSPTHLIKTRGQQVTLRCSSQSGHNTVSWYQQALGQGPQFIFQYYREEENGRGNFPPRFSGLQFPNYSSELNVNALELDDSALYLCASSLAAQTTGELFFGEGSRLTVL.

The chain's CDR3 is CASSVGMDIFGNTIYF. As DNA, the CDR3 is TGTGCCAGCAGCGTAGGCATGGACATCTTTGGAAACACCATATATTTT. This chain joins TRBV9 and TRBJ1-3; tentative D call: TRBD1 (5 bases). This CDR3 has 16 residues. V shed 0 bases and J shed 3 bases, with 13 bases lying between them. CDR1 and CDR2 (germline): SGDLS, YYNGEE.

This chain links TRBV7-9 with TRBJ2-5, with TRBD2 matching over 7 bases. The CDR3 length is 14 residues. The germline CDR1 and CDR2 sequences are SEHNR and FQNEAQ (reference sequence). Trimming cost V 0 bases and J 5 bases; bases outside gene matches: 3. For the CDR3, the DNA is TGTGCCAGCAGCTTAGCGGGAGGGGTGGAGACCCAGTACTTC. Protein sequence: CASSLAGGVETQYF.

The chain couples TRBV7-8 to TRBJ1-5; no reliable D call. Germline CDR1 and CDR2: SGHVS and FQNEAQ. The CDR3 is 15 amino acids. The germline V and J ends were trimmed by 2 bases and 0 bases, with 8 bases remaining between them. CDR3 nucleotide sequence: TGTGCCAGCAGCTTAATATCGTATAGCAATCAGCCCCAGCATTTT. Its translation: CASSLISYSNQPQHF.

CDR3 coding DNA: TGCGCCAGCAGCAACTCAGACAGGGACGGGGACATTCAGTACTTC. It specifies CASSNSDRDGDIQYF. V gene TRBV5-1 combines with J gene TRBJ2-4, with TRBD1 matching 7 bases. The CDR3 is made up of 15 amino acids. Unmatched junction bases numbered 12, after V lost 4 bases and J lost 8 bases. The germline CDR1 and CDR2 sequences are SGHRS and YFSETQ.

The genes are TRBV11-2 and TRBJ2-1; 9 bases map to TRBD2. The ends lost 5 bases at V and 7 bases at J; junction bases unmatched: 9. The germline CDR1 and CDR2 sequences are SGHAT and FQNNGV. The CDR3 extends over 15 amino acids. CDR3 sequence (DNA): TGTGCCAGCAGCCCCGGGACTAGCAGAAGGAATGAGCAGTTCTTC. Translating gives CASSPGTSRRNEQFF.

The V gene is TRBV7-2, the J gene TRBJ2-2, with 8 bases aligning to TRBD2. This CDR3 comprises 16 residues. CDR1 is SGHTA and CDR2 is FQGNSA in the germline V gene. The V segment lost 2 bases and the J segment 2 bases; nucleotides outside the gene matches: 4. The CDR3 loop is CASSLRGGTNTGELFF. The CDR3 DNA sequence: TGTGCCAGCAGCTTACGGGGGGGGACTAACACCGGGGAGCTGTTTTTT. The variable domain in full, with the rest retrieved from reference TRBV7-2 and TRBJ2-2, is GAGVSQSPSNKVTEKGKDVELRCDPISGHTALYWYRQSLGQGLEFLIYFQGNSAPDKSGLPSDRFSAERTGGSVSTLTIQRTQQEDSAVYLCASSLRGGTNTGELFFGEGSRLTVL.

The chain combines TRBV5-5 with TRBJ2-7, with 7 bases aligning to TRBD1. Germline CDR1 SGHKS, CDR2 YYEKEE (reference sequence). This CDR3 is built from 16 residues. J was trimmed by 3 bases and V by 3 bases; bases with no gene match: 12. The CDR3 sequence: CASSYDSGTAHYEQYF. CDR3 in DNA: TGTGCCAGCAGCTATGACTCCGGGACAGCACACTACGAGCAGTACTTC.

V is TRBV12-3 or TRBV12-4 and J is TRBJ2-5; D possibly corresponds to TRBD1 (7 bases). The CDR3 extends over 13 amino acids. V was trimmed by 6 bases and J by 4 bases, leaving 12 bases between them. The CDR3 spells CASREGARETQYF. CDR3 in DNA: TGTGCCAGCAGGGAGGGGGCGAGAGAGACCCAGTACTTC.

This chain uses TRBV27 with TRBJ2-1; 11 bases fit TRBD2. The germline CDR1 and CDR2 sequences are MNHEY and SMNVEV (reference sequence). The CDR3 spans 17 residues. The V gene end was trimmed by 4 bases and the J gene end by 4 bases; junction bases not matched to a gene: 9. The CDR3 sequence is CASSSSLAGVLYNEQFF. In nucleotides, the CDR3 is TGTGCCAGCAGTTCCTCACTAGCGGGGGTCCTATACAATGAGCAGTTCTTC.

The rearrangement joins TRBV3-1 (or the pseudogene TRBV3-2) to TRBJ2-7; TRBD1 matches at 10 bases. The CDR3 consists of 15 residues. The germline V gene encodes CDR1 LGHDT and CDR2 YNNKEL (reference sequence). Losses at the gene ends were 3 bases for V and 7 bases for J; bases not matched to a gene: 9. The CDR3 protein is CASSHWTGGMGEQYF. Here the CDR3 DNA reads TGTGCCAGCAGCCACTGGACAGGGGGGATGGGGGAGCAGTACTTC.

The chain couples TRBV10-1 to TRBJ2-2; D gene uncertain. This CDR3 has 15 residues. Trimming cost V 0 bases and J 4 bases, with 9 bases left between them. CDR1 and CDR2 (germline): WNHNN, SYGVQD (reference sequence). CDR3 coding DNA: TGCGCCAGCAGTGAGTCTGTATCTCCCACCGGGGAGCTGTTTTTT. Translated: CASSESVSPTGELFF.

For the CDR3, the DNA is TGTGCCAGCAGCTCTTTGAGGCAGGTGGGGCTCTACGAGCAGTACTTC. Translated, it gives CASSSLRQVGLYEQYF. V gene TRBV7-7 combines with J gene TRBJ2-7, with a tentative D call TRBD1 (5 bases). Deletions cut 4 bases from V and 3 bases from J, with 19 bases between. Germline V gene lookup returns CDR1 SSHAT and CDR2 FNYEAQ (reference sequence). This CDR3 comprises 16 residues.

The chain has TRBV3-1 (or the pseudogene TRBV3-2) and TRBJ2-3; 13 positions agree with TRBD2. The CDR3 extends over 17 amino acids. V trimming: 1 base; J trimming: 5 bases; junction bases outside the gene matches: 6. Germline V CDR1 and CDR2: LGHDT, YNNKEL (reference sequence). CDR3 sequence (DNA): TGTGCCAGCAGCCAAGGATGGACTAGCGGGGGAGGAGATACGCAGTATTTT. Translation: CASSQGWTSGGGDTQYF.

The chain is built from TRBV30 and TRBJ2-2, with D perhaps TRBD1 (6 bases). Trimming removed 2 bases from V and 0 bases from J, with 13 bases in between. The CDR3 sequence is 16 residues long. The germline V gene encodes CDR1 GTSNPN and CDR2 SVGIG (reference sequence). CDR3 protein: CAWSYLGAANTGELFF. CDR3 coding DNA: TGTGCCTGGAGTTATTTGGGGGCCGCGAACACCGGGGAGCTGTTTTTT.

The rearrangement uses TRBV6-1 and TRBJ2-3; D might be TRBD1 (6 bases). Per the germline V gene, CDR1 is MNHNS and CDR2 is SASEGT. Trimming pared 0 bases from V and 2 bases from J, leaving 9 bases between. CDR3 length: 15 residues. CDR3 in DNA: TGTGCCAGCAGTGAAGCGGGGGCCAACACAGATACGCAGTATTTT. Its protein product is CASSEAGANTDTQYF.

In its sample, this clone was seen once. The rearrangement links TRBV4-1 to TRBJ2-2, with 11 nucleotides matching TRBD2. This CDR3 is built from 15 residues. V lost 4 bases, J lost 4 bases, and 2 bases stayed unmatched. CDR1 is MGHRA and CDR2 is YSYEKL in the germline V gene. The CDR3 is CASSLGLAVTGELFF. The CDR3 nucleotides read TGCGCCAGCAGCCTGGGACTAGCGGTCACCGGGGAGCTGTTTTTT.

The chain has TRBV28 and TRBJ1-2, with D maybe TRBD1 (6 bases). The V end lost 3 bases, the J end lost 7 bases, and 12 bases lay between the germline ends. CDR3 size: 13 residues. Germline CDR1 and CDR2: MDHEN and SYDVKM. Here the CDR3 reads CASSLQGISGYTF. The CDR3 bases are TGTGCCAGCAGTTTGCAGGGGATATCTGGCTACACCTTC.

This clone was detected only a few times. The rearrangement links TRBV18 to TRBJ1-4; D is undetermined. The V gene lost 3 bases and the J gene lost 7 bases, with 9 bases spanning the gap. The CDR3 runs to 13 residues. CDR1 and CDR2 (germline): KGHSH, LQKENI. In DNA form, the CDR3 reads TGTGCCAGCTCACCGGCCCTCACTGAAAAACTGTTTTTT. Translating gives CASSPALTEKLFF.

The V gene is TRBV6-4, the J gene TRBJ2-2; TRBD1 matches at 7 bases. Germline lookup yields CDR1 MRHNA and CDR2 SNTAGT. The ends lost 3 bases at V and 1 base at J; junction bases unmatched: 5. This CDR3 contains 16 residues. In nucleotides, the CDR3 is TGTGCCAGCAGTGAGCATTGGACAGGGAACACCGGGGAGCTGTTTTTT. Its translation: CASSEHWTGNTGELFF.

This chain uses TRBV13 with TRBJ1-1; tentatively, D is TRBD1 (6 bases). The CDR3 extends over 16 amino acids. V was pared by 5 bases and J by 2 bases, with 18 bases between. Germline CDR1 and CDR2: PRHDT and FYEKMQ (reference sequence). The CDR3 DNA is TGTGCCAGCAGCCTCCCCTCCGACAGGTTTAACACTGAAGCTTTCTTT. Protein sequence: CASSLPSDRFNTEAFF.

The chain combines TRBV14 with TRBJ1-3, with a weak D call TRBD1 (6 bases). CDR3 size: 16 residues. Germline V lookup: CDR1 SGHDN, CDR2 FVKESK. V shed 4 bases and J shed 0 bases, with 13 bases lying between them. DNA for the CDR3: TGTGCCAGCAGCCGGACAGCCCCGAGCTCTGGAAACACCATATATTTT. Translated: CASSRTAPSSGNTIYF.